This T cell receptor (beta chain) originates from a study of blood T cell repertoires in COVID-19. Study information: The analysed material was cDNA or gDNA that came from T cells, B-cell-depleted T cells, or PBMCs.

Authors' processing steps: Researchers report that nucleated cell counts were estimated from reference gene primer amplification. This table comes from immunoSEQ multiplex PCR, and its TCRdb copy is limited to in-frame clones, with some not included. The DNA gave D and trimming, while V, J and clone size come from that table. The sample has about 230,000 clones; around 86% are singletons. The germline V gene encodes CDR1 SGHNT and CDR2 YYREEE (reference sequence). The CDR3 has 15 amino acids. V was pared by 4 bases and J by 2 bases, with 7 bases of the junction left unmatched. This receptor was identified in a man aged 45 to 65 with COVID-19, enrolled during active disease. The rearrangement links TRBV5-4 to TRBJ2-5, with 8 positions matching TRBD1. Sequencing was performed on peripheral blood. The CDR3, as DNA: TGTGCCAGCAGCCCGGGGACAGGTCCACAAGAGACCCAGTACTTC. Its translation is CASSPGTGPQETQYF.